This entry lists 25 T cell receptor beta chains sequenced from one sample in a study of blood T cell repertoires in COVID-19. TCRdb keeps only in-frame clones here, not all; method: immunoSEQ multiplex PCR. The top ten clones hold approximately 5.1% of a sample with hundreds of thousands of clones, approximately 85% of them seen once. Sequencing was done on a sample of peripheral blood. The receptors were sampled from a man in his fifties or sixties with active or convalescent COVID-19.

The chain uses TRBV11-2 and TRBJ2-1; 10 nucleotides line up with TRBD2. There are 19 residues in the CDR3. Germline CDR1 SGHAT, CDR2 FQNNGV. V was pared by 0 bases and J by 5 bases, with 13 bases of the junction left unmatched. The CDR3, as DNA: TGTGCCAGCAGCTTAGATCTCTTGAGCGGGAGGGCCGGGCACAATGAGCAGTTCTTC. Protein: CASSLDLLSGRAGHNEQFF.

The V gene is TRBV6-5, the J gene TRBJ2-6; TRBD1 aligns across 8 bases. The junction had 3 bases not matched to a gene; V was cut back by 8 bases and J by 3 bases. Germline CDR1 MNHEY, CDR2 SVGAGI. The CDR3 has 14 amino acids. CDR3 nucleotide sequence: TGTGCCAGCTCTGACAGGGGTGGGGCCAACGTCCTGACTTTC. This encodes CASSDRGGANVLTF.

The chain carries TRBV4-1 and TRBJ2-7; 7 bases agree with TRBD2. The V gene's germline CDR1 is MGHRA and CDR2 YSYEKL. The CDR3 sequence is 19 residues long. The ends lost 2 bases at V and 4 bases at J; junction bases unmatched: 20. This CDR3 is CASSQKLPTPAGAGYEQYF. The CDR3 DNA is TGCGCCAGCAGCCAAAAGCTCCCTACCCCGGCGGGAGCCGGGTACGAGCAGTACTTC.

The chain combines TRBV28 with TRBJ1-1, with 8 bases lining up with TRBD1. From germline, CDR1 is MDHEN and CDR2 SYDVKM. After removal of 4 bases from V and 4 bases from J, the junction contained 11 bases not matched to a gene. This CDR3 is built from 16 residues. Here the CDR3 reads CASSSPGDRGLTEAFF. DNA of the CDR3: TGTGCCAGCAGTTCCCCCGGCGACAGGGGACTCACTGAAGCTTTCTTT.

The chain is built from TRBV27 and TRBJ2-5; 9 positions agree with TRBD1. V lost 3 bases to trimming and J lost 7 bases; unmatched junction nucleotides: 9. The CDR3 length is 15 residues. From germline, CDR1 is MNHEY and CDR2 SMNVEV (reference sequence). The CDR3: CASSFGAGTGSTQYF. CDR3 coding DNA: TGTGCCAGCAGTTTTGGGGCCGGGACAGGGTCGACCCAGTACTTC.

V gene TRBV5-4 combines with J gene TRBJ2-1; TRBD2 agrees at 10 bases. V lost 4 bases to trimming and J lost 8 bases; unmatched junction nucleotides: 9. The CDR3 is 15 residues long. Looked up from germline, CDR1 is SGHNT and CDR2 is YYREEE (reference sequence). The CDR3 DNA sequence: TGTGCCAGCAGCGTACGGCTAGCGGGAGTGGATGAGCAGTTCTTC. It is translated as CASSVRLAGVDEQFF.

The V and J genes are TRBV4-1 and TRBJ2-7; 12 bases match TRBD1. J gave up 7 bases and V 4 bases, and 8 bases lay outside the gene matches. Germline V gene data show CDR1 as MGHRA and CDR2 as YSYEKL. There are 15 residues in the CDR3. The CDR3 region is CASSRSGQGAWEQYF. The DNA for the CDR3 is TGCGCCAGCAGCCGATCGGGACAGGGGGCTTGGGAGCAGTACTTC.

The chain has TRBV18 and TRBJ2-5; 11 bases fit TRBD1. There are 17 residues in the CDR3. Germline values: CDR1 KGHSH, CDR2 LQKENI. The V segment lost 4 bases and the J segment 6 bases; nucleotides outside the gene matches: 13. The CDR3 spells CASSLGQRTGGMKTQYF. The DNA of the CDR3 is TGTGCCAGCTCACTAGGCCAGAGGACAGGGGGCATGAAGACCCAGTACTTC.

This chain links TRBV6-5 with TRBJ1-3; 8 nucleotides agree with TRBD1. V shed 6 bases, J shed 9 bases, and the junction held 10 bases outside the gene matches. From germline, CDR1 is MNHEY and CDR2 SVGAGI. The CDR3 runs to 14 residues. CDR3 sequence reads: CASRKDRAVSTIYF. The CDR3 DNA reads TGTGCCAGCAGAAAGGACAGGGCCGTTTCCACCATATATTTT.

This clone was seen a single time. The chain carries TRBV2 and TRBJ1-1; D may be TRBD1 (5 bases). V lost 4 bases to trimming and J lost 5 bases, with 17 bases between them. CDR3 size: 15 residues. Germline CDR1 reads SNHLY; CDR2 reads FYNNEI. Written as DNA, the CDR3 is TGTGCCAGCAGTGTGGGGGGGACCCGGAGTACTGAAGCTTTCTTT. Its translation: CASSVGGTRSTEAFF. The variable domain in full, with the rest retrieved from reference TRBV2 and TRBJ1-1, is EPEVTQTPSHQVTQMGQEVILRCVPISNHLYFYWYRQILGQKVEFLVSFYNNEISEKSEIFDDQFSVERPDGSNFTLKIRSTKLEDSAMYFCASSVGGTRSTEAFFGQGTRLTVV.

The J gene is TRBJ2-1, the V gene TRBV30; TRBD2 might be the D (5 bases). V gave up 7 bases and J gave up 4 bases, with 20 bases separating them. The V gene's germline CDR1 is GTSNPN and CDR2 SVGIG (reference sequence). CDR3 length equals 15 residues. For the CDR3, the DNA is TGTGCCTTCTCCTACTGGCGGGCTAATTACAATGAGCAGTTCTTC. Translated: CAFSYWRANYNEQFF.

The CDR3, as DNA: TGTGCCAGCAGCTTAGATAGGTCCGACTCAGCCGAACAGTTCTTC. This gives the protein CASSLDRSDSAEQFF. The chain couples TRBV11-2 to TRBJ2-1; D unresolved. V lost 0 bases to trimming and J lost 13 bases, with 19 bases between them. The CDR3 is 15 amino acids. Per the germline V gene, CDR1 is SGHAT and CDR2 is FQNNGV. The whole variable domain, filled in from reference TRBV11-2 and TRBJ2-1, reads EAGVAQSPRYKIIEKRQSVAFWCNPISGHATLYWYQQILGQGPKLLIQFQNNGVVDDSQLPKDRFSAERLKGVDSTLKIQPAKLEDSAVYLCASSLDRSDSAEQFFGPGTRLTVL.

In nucleotides, the CDR3 is TGCGCCAGCAGCTCACCTAGCGGCAACACCGGGGAGCTGTTTTTT. Translated: CASSSPSGNTGELFF. The genes are TRBV4-1 and TRBJ2-2; 7 nucleotides agree with TRBD2. The V gene's germline CDR1 is MGHRA and CDR2 YSYEKL. The trim removed 5 bases at V and 2 bases at J, leaving 5 bases unmatched. The CDR3 consists of 15 residues.

This clone was seen only a few times. The chain has TRBV19 and TRBJ1-2; D is possibly TRBD1 (6 bases). Trimming removed 6 bases from V and 2 bases from J, with 13 bases in between. Germline V gene data show CDR1 as LNHDA and CDR2 as SQIVND (reference sequence). The CDR3 runs 14 residues. The CDR3 reads CASRMSGTNYGYTF. In nucleotides, the CDR3 is TGTGCCAGTAGGATGTCCGGGACAAACTATGGCTACACCTTC.

The chain combines TRBV5-1 with TRBJ2-1; perhaps TRBD2 as D (5 bases). Germline CDR1 reads SGHRS; CDR2 reads YFSETQ. This CDR3 comprises 15 residues. The V end was cut by 0 bases, the J end by 3 bases, with 10 bases between. The CDR3 DNA follows: TGCGCCAGCAGCTTGGCCGCGGACTTCTACAATGAGCAGTTCTTC. Amino acids: CASSLAADFYNEQFF.

The rearrangement joins TRBV6-7 to TRBJ1-1; D ambiguous. TRBV6-7 is noted as an ORF with a role that remains uncertain. CDR3 length: 15 amino acids. Trimming left V 0 bases short and J 2 bases short, with 10 bases between. CDR3 loop: CASSYSWHLNTEAFF. The CDR3 DNA follows: TGTGCCAGCAGTTACTCGTGGCATCTCAACACTGAAGCTTTCTTT.

This clone was recorded a few times. The chain joins TRBV4-3 to TRBJ2-2, with a tentative D call TRBD1 (6 bases). CDR1 and CDR2 from the germline V gene are LGHNA and YSLEER. This CDR3 is 17 amino acids long. Trimming pared 2 bases from V and 0 bases from J, leaving 13 bases between. DNA of the CDR3: TGCGCCAGCAGCCAATCCCGGCAGGGGACGAACACCGGGGAGCTGTTTTTT. Translated, it gives CASSQSRQGTNTGELFF.

The rearrangement uses TRBV20-1 and TRBJ2-4; D gene uncertain. This CDR3 has 11 residues. The V gene's germline CDR1 is DFQATT and CDR2 SNEGSKA (reference sequence). The CDR3 reads CSLRSSNIQYF. The CDR3 coding sequence is TGCAGCCTCCGGAGCTCCAACATTCAGTACTTC.

The J gene is TRBJ1-5, the V gene TRBV28; D perhaps matches TRBD1 (6 bases). Germline V lookup: CDR1 MDHEN, CDR2 SYDVKM. V was shortened by 8 bases and J by 2 bases, with 16 bases between the two germline ends. The CDR3 has 15 amino acids. In DNA, the CDR3 is TGTGCCAGCCGGACCCCGGCAGGGGGCAATCAGCCCCAGCATTTT. Protein sequence: CASRTPAGGNQPQHF. Together with reference TRBV28 and TRBJ1-5, the CDR3 gives the full variable domain: DVKVTQSSRYLVKRTGEKVFLECVQDMDHENMFWYRQDPGLGLRLIYFSYDVKMKEKGDIPEGYSVSREKKERFSLILESASTNQTSMYLCASRTPAGGNQPQHFGDGTRLSIL.

The chain joins TRBV19 to TRBJ1-5; no firm D call. V was pared by 8 bases and J by 6 bases, with 23 bases between. There are 16 residues in the CDR3. Germline V gene data show CDR1 as LNHDA and CDR2 as SQIVND (reference sequence). The CDR3 nucleotides are TGTGCCAGTGTGCGTCGGTCAGGCCTAATTGGTCAGCCCCAGCATTTT. Amino acid sequence: CASVRRSGLIGQPQHF.

This clone was seen a single time. CDR3 residues: CASSRGRTGTGDTQYF. CDR3 bases: TGCGCCAGCAGCCGGGGCCGCACCGGGACTGGAGATACGCAGTATTTT. This rearrangement joins TRBV5-1 to TRBJ2-3; the D gene is possibly TRBD2 (6 bases). Germline V gene lookup returns CDR1 SGHRS and CDR2 YFSETQ. The length of the CDR3 is 16 residues. Trimming pared 4 bases from V and 5 bases from J, leaving 20 bases between.

The chain combines TRBV29-1 with TRBJ2-7; TRBD2 matches 14 bases. The CDR3 covers 14 residues. J lost 5 bases, V lost 7 bases, and 7 bases had no gene match. Germline V gives CDR1 SQVTM, CDR2 ANQGSEA. The CDR3 nucleotides read TGCAGCGCCAAGGGACTAGCGGGAGTAAACGAGCAGTACTTC. Translation: CSAKGLAGVNEQYF.

The V and J genes are TRBV5-5 and TRBJ2-7; the D gene is possibly TRBD1 (6 bases). The CDR3 covers 11 residues. CDR1 is SGHKS, CDR2 YYEKEE, per germline (reference sequence). V lost 4 bases and J lost 10, with 12 bases in between. The CDR3 region is CASSLDRLQYF. In DNA, the CDR3 is TGTGCCAGCAGCCTCGACAGGCTTCAGTACTTC.

J is TRBJ1-2 and V is TRBV15, with 7 bases aligning to TRBD1. The germline gives CDR1 LNHNV, CDR2 YYDKDF (reference sequence). The CDR3 extends over 14 amino acids. V was pared by 0 bases and J by 2 bases, with 0 bases of the junction left unmatched. The chain's CDR3 is CATSRDRGNYGYTF. The CDR3 coding sequence is TGTGCCACCAGCAGAGACAGGGGGAACTATGGCTACACCTTC.

The rearrangement links TRBV9 to TRBJ2-3; D remains unclear. The germline gives CDR1 SGDLS, CDR2 YYNGEE. The V end was cut by 4 bases, the J end by 6 bases, with 9 bases between. The CDR3 runs to 12 residues. For the CDR3, the DNA is TGTGCCAGCAGCTCGGCGGTGGATACGCAGTATTTT. Translation gives CASSSAVDTQYF.